Listed below are T cell receptor beta chains from one sample, sequenced in a study of identical twins. TCRdb re-analysed the 5' RACE reads in MiXCR, keeping a single row per CDR3 protein. The sample lists 310,000 or so distinct CDR3 sequences, about 8.1% occurring once. These data were also reused for a study on yellow fever vaccine responses in identical twins.

The sample was memory (CD45RO+) T cells sorted from blood. These receptors came from a woman aged 18-30 years in good health. Both conserved end residues are part of each CDR3. A D gene is named only where the DNA matches it firmly. Some rows have no size entry. The others give once, few or many, or a class for an expanded clone.

V gene	clone size	D gene	J gene	CDR3 protein	CDR3 DNA
TRBV28	many	TRBD1	TRBJ1-3	CASTQAGTGTSGNTIYF	TGTGCCAGCACCCAAGCCGGGACAGGGACCTCTGGAAACACCATATATTTT
TRBV5-1	.	.	TRBJ1-1	CASSSQPRDTEAFF	TGCGCCAGCAGCTCTCAGCCCAGGGACACTGAAGCTTTCTTT
TRBV20-1	.	TRBD1	TRBJ1-5	CSARRDRVGSNQPQHF	TGCAGTGCTAGAAGGGACAGGGTGGGGAGCAATCAGCCCCAGCATTTT
TRBV12-3/TRBV12-4	few	TRBD1	TRBJ2-5	CASRLGQIQETQYF	TGTGCCAGCAGACTGGGACAGATCCAAGAGACCCAGTACTTC
TRBV12-3/TRBV12-4	many	TRBD1	TRBJ1-2	CASSLHGGTGYGYTF	TGTGCCAGCAGTTTGCATGGGGGGACAGGGTATGGCTACACCTTC
TRBV20-1	.	.	TRBJ2-7	CSARDPPYEQYF	TGCAGTGCTAGAGATCCCCCCTACGAGCAGTACTTC
TRBV12-3/TRBV12-4	.	.	TRBJ1-3	CASRTGTGNTIYF	TGTGCCAGCCGCACAGGGACTGGAAACACCATATATTTT
TRBV27	once	.	TRBJ2-6	CASSTGRISGANVLTF	TGTGCCAGCAGTACAGGACGGATCTCTGGGGCCAACGTCCTGACTTTC
TRBV20-1	few	TRBD1	TRBJ1-1	CSARTGGIAEAFF	TGCAGTGCTCGGACAGGGGGCATCGCTGAAGCTTTCTTT
TRBV5-1	.	.	TRBJ1-1	CASSLGQENTEAFF	TGCGCCAGCAGCTTGGGACAGGAGAACACTGAAGCTTTCTTT
TRBV20-1	few	TRBD1	TRBJ2-7	CSATDRVYEQYF	TGCAGTGCTACGGACAGGGTCTACGAGCAGTACTTC
TRBV27	many	.	TRBJ2-5	CASSLKGDSGETQYF	TGTGCCAGCAGTTTGAAGGGGGATAGTGGGGAGACCCAGTACTTC
TRBV10-2	many	.	TRBJ2-3	CASRRQLTDTQYF	TGCGCCAGCAGGCGCCAACTCACAGATACGCAGTATTTT
TRBV18	few	.	TRBJ2-3	CASSRAQLLSDTQYF	TGTGCCAGCTCACGCGCGCAGTTACTATCAGATACGCAGTATTTT
TRBV5-4	.	.	TRBJ2-2	CASSLGLVCWVLLF	TGTGCCAGCAGCCTTGGGCTAGTCTGCTGGGTGCTGCTTTTT
TRBV2	.	TRBD2	TRBJ2-3	CASKSGGGHTQYF	TGTGCCAGCAAGAGCGGGGGGGGTCATACGCAGTATTTT
TRBV18	.	.	TRBJ1-6	CASSPPFARSPLHF	TGTGCCAGCTCACCACCGTTTGCTCGTTCACCCCTCCACTTT
TRBV3-1	many	.	TRBJ1-1	CASSRTGITEAFF	TGTGCCAGCAGCCGCACAGGGATAACTGAAGCTTTCTTT
TRBV6-2/TRBV6-3	many	.	TRBJ1-5	CASSQRTVNPINQPQHF	TGTGCCAGCAGTCAGCGGACGGTAAACCCAATCAATCAGCCCCAGCATTTT
TRBV2	few	TRBD2	TRBJ2-1	CASREKGLAAGYEQFF	TGTGCCAGCAGGGAGAAAGGACTAGCGGCTGGATATGAGCAGTTCTTC
TRBV6-5	.	TRBD2	TRBJ2-5	CASSLGLAGTVQETQYF	TGTGCCAGCAGTTTAGGGCTAGCGGGGACCGTCCAAGAGACCCAGTACTTC
TRBV6-5	many	.	TRBJ2-3	CASILGAKDTQYF	TGTGCCAGCATACTCGGGGCGAAGGATACGCAGTATTTT
TRBV27	many	.	TRBJ2-2	CASFGTTNTGELFF	TGTGCCAGCTTCGGGACCACGAACACCGGGGAGCTGTTTTTT
TRBV6-1	.	.	TRBJ1-5	CASSEVQGNNQPQHF	TGTGCCAGCAGTGAAGTCCAGGGCAACAATCAGCCCCAGCATTTT
TRBV21-1	many	.	TRBJ2-3	CAPTRKPADTPQRDTQYF	TGTGCCCCTACCAGGAAGCCAGCGGATACCCCCCAGCGGGATACGCAGTATTTT
TRBV9	many	TRBD2	TRBJ2-1	CASSPSGSVYNEQFF	TGTGCCAGCAGCCCGAGCGGGAGCGTCTACAATGAGCAGTTCTTC
TRBV10-2	.	.	TRBJ2-3	CASSGGGPTDTQYF	TGCGCCAGCAGTGGGGGCGGACCGACAGATACGCAGTATTTT
TRBV29-1	.	.	TRBJ2-1	CSVKQGTGNEQFF	TGCAGCGTTAAACAGGGAACGGGGAATGAGCAGTTCTTC
TRBV3-1	.	.	TRBJ1-2	CASSQRGNRAGYTF	TGTGCCAGCAGCCAAAGAGGAAACAGGGCTGGCTACACCTTC
TRBV20-1	many	TRBD2	TRBJ2-1	CSAIPTSGMHEQFF	TGCAGTGCCATTCCGACTAGCGGGATGCATGAGCAGTTCTTC
TRBV20-1	few	.	TRBJ2-3	CSAGGGADTQYF	TGCAGTGCTGGGGGTGGGGCAGATACGCAGTATTTT